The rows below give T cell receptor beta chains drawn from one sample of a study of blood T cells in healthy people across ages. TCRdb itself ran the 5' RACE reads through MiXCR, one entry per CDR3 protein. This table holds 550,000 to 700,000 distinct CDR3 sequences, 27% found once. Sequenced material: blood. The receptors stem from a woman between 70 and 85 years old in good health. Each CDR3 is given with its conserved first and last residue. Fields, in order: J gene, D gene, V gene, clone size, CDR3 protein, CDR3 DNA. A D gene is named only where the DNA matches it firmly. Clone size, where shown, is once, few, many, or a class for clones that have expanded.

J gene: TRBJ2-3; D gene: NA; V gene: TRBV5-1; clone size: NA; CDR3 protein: CASSLEQRTDTQYF; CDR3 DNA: TGCGCCAGCAGCTTGGAACAGCGCACAGATACGCAGTATTTT
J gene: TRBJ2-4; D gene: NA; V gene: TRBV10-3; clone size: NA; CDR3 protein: CAISPVGRRGNIQYF; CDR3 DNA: TGTGCCATCAGTCCAGTTGGGCGGAGAGGCAACATTCAGTACTTC
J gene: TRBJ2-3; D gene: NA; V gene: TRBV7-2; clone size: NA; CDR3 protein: CASSLAGPVDTQYF; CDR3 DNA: TGTGCCAGCAGCTTGGCAGGTCCAGTGGATACGCAGTATTTT
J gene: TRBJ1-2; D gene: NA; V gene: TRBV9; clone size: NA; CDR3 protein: CASSPEVGSNYGYTF; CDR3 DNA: TGTGCCAGCAGCCCAGAAGTAGGGTCTAACTATGGCTACACCTTC
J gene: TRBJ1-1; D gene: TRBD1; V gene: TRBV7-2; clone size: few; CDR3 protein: CASSPQGAPAEAFF; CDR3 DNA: TGTGCCAGCAGCCCCCAGGGGGCGCCGGCTGAAGCTTTCTTT
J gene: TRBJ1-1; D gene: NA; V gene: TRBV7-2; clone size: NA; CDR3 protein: CASSSLTQGITEAFF; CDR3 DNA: TGTGCCAGCAGCTCCCTTACACAGGGAATTACTGAAGCTTTCTTT
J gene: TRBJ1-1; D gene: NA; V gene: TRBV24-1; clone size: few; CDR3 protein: CATRSNPAGTEAFF; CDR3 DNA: TGTGCCACCAGGTCTAACCCCGCGGGCACTGAAGCTTTCTTT
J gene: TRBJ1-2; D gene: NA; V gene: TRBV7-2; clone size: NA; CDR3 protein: CASTPTQANYGYTF; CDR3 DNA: TGTGCCAGCACCCCTACCCAAGCTAACTATGGCTACACCTTC
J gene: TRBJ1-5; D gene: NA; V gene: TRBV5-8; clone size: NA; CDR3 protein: CASSTVEDQPQHF; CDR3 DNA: TGTGCCAGCAGCACCGTGGAGGATCAGCCCCAGCATTTT
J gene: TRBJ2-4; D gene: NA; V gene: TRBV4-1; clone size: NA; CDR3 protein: CASNQELIRAIQYF; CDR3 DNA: TGCGCCAGCAACCAAGAGCTCATACGGGCCATTCAGTACTTC
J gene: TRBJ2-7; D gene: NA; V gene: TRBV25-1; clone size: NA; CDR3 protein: CASSEYGRTREQYF; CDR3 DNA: TGTGCCAGCAGTGAATACGGCAGGACCAGGGAGCAGTACTTC
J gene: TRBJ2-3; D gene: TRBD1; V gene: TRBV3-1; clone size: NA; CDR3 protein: CASSLPTGGIDTQYF; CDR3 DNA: TGTGCCAGCAGTCTCCCGACAGGGGGGATAGATACGCAGTATTTT
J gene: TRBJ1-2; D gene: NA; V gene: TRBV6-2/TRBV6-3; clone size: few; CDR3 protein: CASSSVVGADYGYTF; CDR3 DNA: TGTGCCAGCAGTTCAGTAGTGGGGGCGGACTATGGCTACACCTTC
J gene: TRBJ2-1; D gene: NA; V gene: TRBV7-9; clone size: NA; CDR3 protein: CASSDGGTGPLGNEQFF; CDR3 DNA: TGTGCCAGCAGCGACGGGGGGACAGGCCCCTTGGGAAATGAGCAGTTCTTC
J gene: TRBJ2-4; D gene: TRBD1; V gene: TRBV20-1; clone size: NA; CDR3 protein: CSANDWDRGIAKNIQYF; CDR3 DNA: TGCAGTGCGAACGATTGGGACAGGGGTATAGCCAAAAACATTCAGTACTTC
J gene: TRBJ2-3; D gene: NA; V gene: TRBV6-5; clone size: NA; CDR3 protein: CASSYKGPDTQYF; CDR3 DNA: TGTGCCAGCAGTTACAAGGGGCCAGATACGCAGTATTTT
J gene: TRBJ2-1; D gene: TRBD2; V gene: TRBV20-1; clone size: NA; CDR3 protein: CSARDRLARGEQFF; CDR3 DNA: TGCAGTGCTAGAGATCGACTAGCGAGGGGGGAGCAGTTCTTC
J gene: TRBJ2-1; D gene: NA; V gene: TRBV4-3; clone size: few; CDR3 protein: CASSQSGYRANNEQFF; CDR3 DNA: TGCGCCAGCAGCCAATCGGGCTACAGGGCCAACAATGAGCAGTTCTTC
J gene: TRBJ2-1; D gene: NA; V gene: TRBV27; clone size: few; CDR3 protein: CASSFPGLSGNEQFF; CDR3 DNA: TGTGCCAGCAGTTTCCCGGGACTGTCAGGCAATGAGCAGTTCTTC
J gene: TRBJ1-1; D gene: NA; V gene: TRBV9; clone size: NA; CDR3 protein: CTSSVQGHTEAFF; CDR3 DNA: TGTACCAGCAGCGTTCAGGGTCACACTGAAGCTTTCTTT
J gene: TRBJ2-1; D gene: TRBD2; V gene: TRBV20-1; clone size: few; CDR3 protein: CSARDRLAGADEQFF; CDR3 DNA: TGCAGTGCTAGAGATCGTCTAGCGGGGGCGGATGAGCAGTTCTTC
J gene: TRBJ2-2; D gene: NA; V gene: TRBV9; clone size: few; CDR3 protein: CASSPTGTAEGELFF; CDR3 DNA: TGTGCCAGCAGCCCCACCGGGACGGCGGAAGGGGAGCTGTTTTTT
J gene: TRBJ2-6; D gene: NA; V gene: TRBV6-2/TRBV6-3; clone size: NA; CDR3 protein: CASTLGKGFSGANVLTF; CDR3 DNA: TGTGCCAGCACCCTAGGGAAGGGATTTTCTGGGGCCAACGTCCTGACTTTC
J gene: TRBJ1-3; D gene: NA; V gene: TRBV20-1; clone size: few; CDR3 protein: CSAIRDTSGNTIYF; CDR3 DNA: TGCAGTGCTATCCGGGACACCTCTGGAAACACCATATATTTT
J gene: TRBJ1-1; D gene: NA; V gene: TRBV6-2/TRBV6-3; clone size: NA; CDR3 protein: CASGRVNTEAFF; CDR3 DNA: TGTGCCAGCGGCAGGGTGAACACTGAAGCTTTCTTT
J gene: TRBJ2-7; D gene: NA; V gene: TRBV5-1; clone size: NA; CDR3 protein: CASSLDQDKPYEQYF; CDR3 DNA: TGCGCCAGCAGCTTGGACCAGGACAAGCCCTACGAGCAGTACTTC
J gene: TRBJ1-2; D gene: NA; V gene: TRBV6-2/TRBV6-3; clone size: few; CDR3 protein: CASSYSARNSFGYTF; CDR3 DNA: TGTGCCAGCAGTTACTCGGCCAGGAACTCGTTTGGCTACACCTTC
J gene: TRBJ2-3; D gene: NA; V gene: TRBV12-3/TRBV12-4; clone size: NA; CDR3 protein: CASSNWYREESTDTQYF; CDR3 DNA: TGTGCCAGCAGCAACTGGTACAGAGAAGAAAGTACAGATACGCAGTATTTT
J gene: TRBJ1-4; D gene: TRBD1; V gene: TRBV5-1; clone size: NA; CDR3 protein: CASSWGHTDRDEKLFF; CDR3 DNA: TGCGCCAGCAGCTGGGGACACACGGACAGGGATGAAAAACTGTTTTTT
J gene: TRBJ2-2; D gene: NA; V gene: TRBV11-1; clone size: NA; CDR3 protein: CASSLAVRHTGELFF; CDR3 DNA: TGTGCCAGCAGCTTAGCGGTCAGGCACACCGGGGAGCTGTTTTTT
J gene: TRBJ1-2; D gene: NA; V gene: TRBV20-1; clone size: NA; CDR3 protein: CSAMSQGDGYTF; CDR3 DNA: TGCAGTGCAATGAGCCAGGGTGACGGCTACACCTTC
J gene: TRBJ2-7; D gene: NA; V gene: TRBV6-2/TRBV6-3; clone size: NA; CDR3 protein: CAGSTTGRILYEQYF; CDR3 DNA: TGTGCCGGCAGTACCACAGGACGGATACTCTACGAGCAGTACTTC
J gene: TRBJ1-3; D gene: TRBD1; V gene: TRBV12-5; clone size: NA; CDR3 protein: CASALEGARASGNTIYF; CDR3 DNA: TGTGCTAGTGCCTTGGAGGGGGCAAGAGCGTCTGGAAACACCATATATTTT
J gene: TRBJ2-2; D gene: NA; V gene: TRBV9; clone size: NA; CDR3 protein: CACSELGNTGELFF; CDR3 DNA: TGTGCCTGCAGCGAGCTGGGGAACACCGGGGAGCTGTTTTTT
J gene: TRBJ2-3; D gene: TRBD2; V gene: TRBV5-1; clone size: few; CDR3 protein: CASSLTSGAALDTQYF; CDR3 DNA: TGCGCCAGCAGCTTGACTAGCGGGGCAGCGTTGGATACGCAGTATTTT
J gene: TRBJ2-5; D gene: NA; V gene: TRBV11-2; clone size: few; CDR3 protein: CASSVSSARQETQYF; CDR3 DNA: TGTGCCAGCAGCGTGTCTAGCGCGAGGCAAGAGACCCAGTACTTC
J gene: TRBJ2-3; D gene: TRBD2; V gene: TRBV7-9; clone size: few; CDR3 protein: CASSYETSFRHTQYF; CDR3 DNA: TGTGCCAGCAGCTATGAGACTAGCTTTCGGCATACGCAGTATTTT
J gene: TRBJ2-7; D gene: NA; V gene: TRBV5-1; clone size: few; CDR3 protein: CASSVGQERPEQYF; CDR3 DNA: TGCGCCAGCAGCGTGGGGCAGGAAAGACCCGAGCAGTACTTC
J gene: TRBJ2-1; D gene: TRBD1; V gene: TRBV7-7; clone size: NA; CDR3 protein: CASSVGQGYNEQFF; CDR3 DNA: TGTGCTAGCTCCGTGGGACAGGGTTACAATGAGCAGTTCTTC
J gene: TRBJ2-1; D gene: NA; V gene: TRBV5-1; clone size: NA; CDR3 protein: CASSLFRGEQFF; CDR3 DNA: TGCGCCAGCAGCTTGTTTAGGGGGGAGCAGTTCTTC
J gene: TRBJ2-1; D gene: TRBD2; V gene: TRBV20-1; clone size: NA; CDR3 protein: CSAGTSAGDYEQFF; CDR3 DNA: TGCAGTGCCGGAACTTCAGCGGGGGACTATGAGCAGTTCTTC
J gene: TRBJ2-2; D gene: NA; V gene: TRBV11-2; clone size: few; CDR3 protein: CASSLAGGFNTGELFF; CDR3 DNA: TGTGCCAGCAGCTTAGCGGGGGGCTTCAACACCGGGGAGCTGTTTTTT
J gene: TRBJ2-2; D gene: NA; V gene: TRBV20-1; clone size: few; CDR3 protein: CSASLSNTGELFF; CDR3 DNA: TGCAGTGCTAGCCTTTCGAACACCGGGGAGCTGTTTTTT
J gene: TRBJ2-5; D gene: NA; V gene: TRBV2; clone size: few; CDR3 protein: CASSTEGDPRKTQYF; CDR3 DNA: TGTGCCAGCAGTACAGAAGGAGACCCCCGAAAGACCCAGTACTTC
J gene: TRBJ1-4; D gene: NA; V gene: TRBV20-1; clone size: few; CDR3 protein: CGLGGRVNGKLFF; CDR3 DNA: TGCGGCTTGGGGGGCAGGGTAAACGGAAAACTGTTTTTT
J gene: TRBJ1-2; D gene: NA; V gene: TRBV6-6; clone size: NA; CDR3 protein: CASKDSRNYTF; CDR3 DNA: TGTGCCAGCAAGGACAGCCGTAACTACACCTTC
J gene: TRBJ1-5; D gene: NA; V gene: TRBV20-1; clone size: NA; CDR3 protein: CSARQGGGGQPQHF; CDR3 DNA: TGCAGTGCTAGACAGGGCGGGGGGGGTCAGCCCCAGCATTTT
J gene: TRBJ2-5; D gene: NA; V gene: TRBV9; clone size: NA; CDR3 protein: CASSVDSVYQETQYF; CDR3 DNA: TGTGCCAGCAGCGTTGATTCGGTGTACCAAGAGACCCAGTACTTC